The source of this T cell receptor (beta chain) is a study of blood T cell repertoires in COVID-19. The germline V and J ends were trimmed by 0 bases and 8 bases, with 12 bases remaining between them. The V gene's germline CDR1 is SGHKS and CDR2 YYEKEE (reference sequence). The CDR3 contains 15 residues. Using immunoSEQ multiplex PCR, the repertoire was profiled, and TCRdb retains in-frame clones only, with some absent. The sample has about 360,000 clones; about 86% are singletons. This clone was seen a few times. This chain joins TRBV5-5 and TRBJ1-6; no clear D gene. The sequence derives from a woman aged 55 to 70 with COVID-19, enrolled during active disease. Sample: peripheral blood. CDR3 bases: TGTGCCAGCAGCTTGGCGTTGGGAGACGATTCACCCCTCCACTTT. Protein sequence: CASSLALGDDSPLHF.